This entry concerns a single T cell receptor (beta chain). CDR1 is SGDLS, CDR2 YYNGEE, per germline. This CDR3 region has 17 residues. V shed 3 bases, J shed 2 bases, and the junction held 9 bases outside the gene matches. This entry belongs to a study of blood T cell repertoires in COVID-19. Study information: The origin of the acute and convalescent COVID-19 samples was the United States, Italy and Spain.

In the authors' workflow: Estimation of nucleated cell counts was performed using reference gene primer amplification. Profiling relied on immunoSEQ multiplex PCR, and the TCRdb table lists in-frame clones only, not all of them. For V, J and clone size, that table is used; D and trimming come from the DNA. The top ten hold about 3.2% of the sample, which has more than 400,000 clones, 80% to 90% seen once. The receptor comes from a human donor in a cohort sampled during active COVID-19. The J gene is TRBJ2-3, the V gene TRBV9, with 10 nucleotides matching TRBD2. The sequenced sample consisted of peripheral blood. CDR3 amino acids: CASSAPIAGGNTDTQYF. The CDR3, as DNA: TGTGCCAGCAGCGCTCCAATAGCGGGAGGCAACACAGATACGCAGTATTTT.